This T cell receptor beta chain was profiled in a study of Ad26.COV2.S vaccination and SARS-CoV-2 variants. Clones were sequenced by immunoSEQ multiplex PCR, and TCRdb holds only the in-frame ones, with some missing. This sample has some 480,000 clones, with around 88% found just once. Deletions cut 5 bases from V and 6 bases from J, with 12 bases between. CDR1 and CDR2 from the germline V gene are SEHNR and FQNEAQ (reference sequence). This CDR3 region has 13 residues. Study-wide results and limits: While placebo recipients had lower spike-specific TCR breadth, vaccine recipients had more. A substantial breadth of spike-specific CD8+ and CD4+ T cell responses after vaccination has been reported.

Specified treatment: around 19 received Ad26.COV2.S at low or high dose, single or two shots; 5 received placebo; per-sample allocation not given. At day 63 after the first vaccine or placebo injection, samples were drawn. As concerns this clone: Its specificity is unknown.

The sequencing used peripheral blood, collected in a trial of Ad26.COV2.S vaccine versus placebo. The chain couples TRBV7-9 to TRBJ2-3; D is unresolved. The sequence was collected from a person between 18 and 65 years old who received the Ad26.COV2.S COVID-19 vaccine or a placebo. CDR3 in amino acids: CASSTPDGDTQYF. CDR3 DNA sequence: TGTGCCAGCAGCACCCCGGACGGGGATACGCAGTATTTT. The full variable domain, rest sourced from reference TRBV7-9 and TRBJ2-3, is DTGVSQNPRHKITKRGQNVTFRCDPISEHNRLYWYRQTLGQGPEFLTYFQNEAQLEKSRLLSDRFSAERPKGSFSTLEIQRTEQGDSAMYLCASSTPDGDTQYFGPGTRLTVL.